This TCR beta chain was obtained from a study of patients and donors after allogeneic stem cell transplantation. TCRdb called the RT-PCR reads again in MiXCR, with one record for every CDR3 protein. The table records some 92,000 distinct CDR3 sequences, roughly 50% of them present only once. Trimming cost V 5 bases and J 7 bases, with 11 bases left between them. The length of the CDR3 is 12 residues. CDR1 is MNHEY and CDR2 is SVGAGI in the germline V gene. This clonotype came up a few times. This TCR was sampled from a human donor who was either an allogeneic HSCT recipient or a stem cell or donor lymphocyte infusion donor (not recorded which). It is not recorded whose cells these are; they may come from a transplant donor. V usage is TRBV6-5 and J usage is TRBJ1-1, with a weak D call TRBD1 (5 bases). The specimen sequenced was blood, either unsorted or a sorted T cell fraction (not recorded which). For the CDR3, the DNA is TGTGCCAGCAGTGGCAGGGATTTTGAAGCTTTCTTT. It is translated as CASSGRDFEAFF.